The sequence of this T cell receptor (beta chain) was determined in a study of T cell responses to AZD1222 COVID-19 vaccine. General study points: Of spike-specific TCRs, nearly half reportedly target regions left unmutated in variants. Donors in the cohort were predominantly white British and more often female, and clonal diversity was possibly underestimated.

As concerns this clone: What it binds is unknown.

Clones were read by immunoSEQ multiplex PCR, and TCRdb kept only the in-frame ones, dropping some. Here the sample spans roughly 150,000 clones, roughly 88% being singletons. The CDR3 has 12 amino acids. Trimming removed 6 bases from V and 1 base from J, with 6 bases in between. The TCR sequence derives from an adult who received the AZD1222 COVID-19 vaccine. Source: peripheral blood, taken 28 days after the second AZD1222 dose. The chain is built from TRBV12-3 or TRBV12-4 and TRBJ1-2; D perhaps matches TRBD1 (5 bases). CDR3 DNA: TGTGCCAGCAGCGACAGTAACTATGGCTACACCTTC. It is translated as CASSDSNYGYTF.